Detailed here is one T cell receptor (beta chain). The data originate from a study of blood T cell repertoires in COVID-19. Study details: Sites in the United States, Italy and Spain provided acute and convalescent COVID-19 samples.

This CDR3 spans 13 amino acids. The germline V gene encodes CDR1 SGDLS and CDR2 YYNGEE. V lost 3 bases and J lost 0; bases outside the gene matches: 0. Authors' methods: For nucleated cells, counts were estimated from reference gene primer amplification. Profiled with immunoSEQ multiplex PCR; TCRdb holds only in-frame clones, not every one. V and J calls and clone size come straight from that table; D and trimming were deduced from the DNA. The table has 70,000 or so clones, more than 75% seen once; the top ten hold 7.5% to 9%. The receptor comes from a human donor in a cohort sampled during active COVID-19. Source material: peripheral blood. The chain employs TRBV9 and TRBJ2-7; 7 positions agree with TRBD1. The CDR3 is CASSGDSSYEQYF. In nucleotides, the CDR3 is TGTGCCAGCAGCGGGGACAGCTCCTACGAGCAGTACTTC.